Each of the 10 T cell receptor beta chains below was sequenced from the same sample in a study of T cells in women clearing cervical HPV infection (dated by TCRdb to the late 2010s). Receptors were amplified or captured by the immunoSEQ multiplex PCR assay. This is the immuneACCESS table as TCRdb keeps it, with only in-frame sequences that have V and J called. A part of the clones is gone; compared with another copy, unresolved V genes explain less than half, and the rest is unexplained. This sample's table lists tens of thousands of clones. The ten largest clones take up 35% to 45% of the sample. Sample: blood buffy coat. These receptors all come from a woman aged 18-69 years with a cervical HPV16 infection that either progressed to CIN3+ or cleared (not recorded which).

Notes on this clone: The CDR3 end falls 3 residues outside the read, so it is completed with the germline J gene. The chain recombines TRBV10-1 with TRBJ2-7; 10 nucleotides match TRBD1. The CDR3 loop spans 15 amino acids. V gave up 5 bases and J gave up 2 bases; unmatched junction bases: 6. CDR1 and CDR2 from the germline V gene are WNHNN and SYGVQD (reference sequence). The CDR3 DNA, read in part, is TGCGCCAGCAGTCACGGACAGGGGGGCACCTACGAG. Translation: CASSHGQGGTYE. In full, the CDR3 reads CASSHGQGGTYEQYF.

A word on this clone: From the germline J gene comes the end of the CDR3, since the read stops 3 residues before it. J is TRBJ1-4 and V is TRBV2; the D gene is possibly TRBD1 (6 bases). In germline, CDR1 is SNHLY, CDR2 FYNNEI. The CDR3 runs 10 residues. CDR3 residues: CASSGQQLFF. The DNA read from the CDR3 is TGTGCCAGCAGCGGACAGCAA.

On this clone: The CDR3 end is not reached by the read, which stops 3 residues before it; the germline J gene fills it in. The J gene is TRBJ1-1, the V gene TRBV7-6; D might be TRBD1 (5 bases). V dropped 5 bases and J dropped 5 bases, with 12 bases sitting between them. The germline V gene has CDR1 SGHVS and CDR2 FNYEAQ. The CDR3 loop spans 13 amino acids. The CDR3 loop reads CASSLNGGTEAFF. The DNA read from the CDR3 is TGTGCCAGCAGCCTAAACGGGGGGACTGAA.

On this clone: The read terminates 3 residues before the CDR3 end, so the remaining end is supplied by the germline J gene. The chain is built from TRBV20-1 and TRBJ2-3; 8 bases fit TRBD1. Germline assignment: CDR1 DFQATT and CDR2 SNEGSKA (reference sequence). This CDR3 comprises 16 residues. CDR3 region: CSARDLEQGALISQYF. The CDR3 bases that were read are TGCAGTGCTAGAGATCTCGAGCAGGGGGCGCTTATTTCG.

Comment on this clone: The read terminates 3 residues before the CDR3 end, so the remaining end is supplied by the germline J gene. The chain combines TRBV20-1 with TRBJ2-1; D may be TRBD2 (5 bases). This CDR3 has 15 amino acids. Germline CDR1 reads DFQATT; CDR2 reads SNEGSKA (reference sequence). V was trimmed by 2 bases and J by 8 bases, leaving 19 bases between them. The sequenced part of the CDR3 DNA is TGCAGTGCTAGACGAACTAGAGAGGCCCCAGATGAG. It yields the protein CSARRTREAPDE. The whole CDR3 protein reads CSARRTREAPDEQFF.

About this clone itself: The read terminates 3 residues before the CDR3 end, so the remaining end is supplied by the germline J gene. The chain carries TRBV2 and TRBJ1-6, with D possibly TRBD1 on 5 matching bases. The CDR3 sequence is 14 residues long. V was cut by 3 bases and J by 4 bases, with 7 bases left in between. Looked up from germline, CDR1 is SNHLY and CDR2 is FYNNEI. CDR3 residues: CASSDREYNSPLHF. CDR3 DNA (partial): TGTGCCAGCAGTGACAGGGAGTATAATTCACCC.

In the case of this clone: The CDR3 is cut off 3 residues early in the read; its end comes from the germline J gene. The chain joins TRBV5-1 to TRBJ1-3; D unresolved. CDR3 length equals 16 residues. The germline V gene has CDR1 SGHRS and CDR2 YFSETQ. V was shortened by 4 bases and J by 4 bases, with 18 bases between the two germline ends. Incomplete CDR3 DNA: TGCGCCAGCAGCCCCTCATCCACAGAGACCGGAAACACC. Translation gives CASSPSSTETGNT. The full CDR3 protein reads CASSPSSTETGNTIYF.

For this clone: Read sequence stops 3 residues before the CDR3 end, and the germline J gene provides the missing end. V gene TRBV29-1 combines with J gene TRBJ1-2; no clear D. V lost 4 bases and J lost 7, with 10 bases in between. The CDR3 length is 11 residues. Germline V CDR1 and CDR2: SQVTM, ANQGSEA. CDR3 DNA, as far as it was read: TGCAGCGTTGTAAGAGGGCTTGGC. It translates to CSVVRGLG. The entire CDR3 protein reads CSVVRGLGYTF.

Points on this clone: The CDR3 goes on 3 residues after the read ends, and that part is filled in from the germline J gene. The chain couples TRBV20-1 to TRBJ2-3; D is possibly TRBD2 (5 bases). The germline CDR1 and CDR2 sequences are DFQATT and SNEGSKA (reference sequence). This CDR3 has 13 amino acids. CDR3 in amino acids: CSARGLSQETQYF. The sequenced part of the CDR3 DNA is TGCAGTGCTAGAGGACTAAGCCAAGAGACG.

Remarks on this clone: The DNA ends 3 residues before the CDR3 does, and the rest of the CDR3 is filled in from the germline J gene. The V and J genes are TRBV12-5 and TRBJ2-3; TRBD2 aligns across 9 bases. Germline CDR1 is LGHNT and CDR2 is FRNRAP. V lost 5 bases and J lost 2; bases outside the gene matches: 8. CDR3 length: 16 residues. CDR3 residues: CASGKGLAGFTDTQYF. The sequenced part of the CDR3 DNA is TGTGCTAGTGGTAAGGGACTAGCCGGATTCACAGATACG.